Listed below are T cell receptor beta chains from one sample, sequenced in a study of blood T cell repertoires in COVID-19. Clones were read by immunoSEQ multiplex PCR, and TCRdb kept only the in-frame ones, dropping some. The sample consists of around 160,000 clones, 88% of them appearing once. Sequences were obtained from peripheral blood. These receptors all stem from a human donor in a cohort sampled during active COVID-19. The CDR3 runs from the conserved cysteine through the conserved F or W. D genes are given only for firm matches. Only part of the rows carry a size: once, few, many, or a class if the clone is expanded.

cdr3_length	v_call	d_call	clone_size	j_call	cdr3_aa	cdr3_nt
17	TRBV13	TRBD1	.	TRBJ1-4	CASSLGLGQGRDEKLFF	TGTGCCAGCAGCTTAGGCCTGGGACAGGGTAGGGATGAAAAACTGTTTTTT
14	TRBV28	.	.	TRBJ1-6	CASSLSNRNSPLHF	TGTGCCAGCAGTTTGTCTAACAGAAATTCACCCCTCCACTTT
15	TRBV27	.	.	TRBJ1-2	CASSFGFRGSYGYTF	TGTGCCAGCAGTTTCGGTTTCCGGGGGTCCTATGGCTACACCTTC
14	TRBV5-5	.	few	TRBJ1-5	CASSLGGQRQPQHF	TGTGCCAGCAGCTTGGGGGGGCAGCGGCAGCCCCAGCATTTT
18	TRBV10-1	TRBD2	.	TRBJ2-7	CATGGTPVLAGGSCEQYF	TGCGCCACCGGAGGGACCCCCGTACTAGCGGGAGGTTCGTGCGAGCAGTACTTC
13	TRBV7-6	.	.	TRBJ1-1	CASSLDRDTEAFF	TGTGCCAGCAGCTTAGACAGGGACACTGAAGCTTTCTTT
18	TRBV6-2/TRBV6-3	TRBD1	.	TRBJ2-5	CASSFHSGSGTGKETQYF	TGTGCCAGCAGTTTCCACTCGGGATCCGGGACAGGGAAGGAGACCCAGTACTTC
14	TRBV2	.	.	TRBJ1-4	CASSPGSSNEKLFF	TGTGCCAGCAGTCCAGGGTCCTCAAATGAAAAACTGTTTTTT
16	TRBV5-1	TRBD2	once	TRBJ2-5	CASSLEIGGIKETQYF	TGCGCCAGCAGCTTGGAGATCGGGGGGATCAAAGAGACCCAGTACTTC
17	TRBV28	TRBD1	once	TRBJ2-7	CASRPGPTTQGAYEQYF	TGTGCCAGCAGGCCGGGACCCACAACACAGGGGGCCTACGAGCAGTACTTC
15	TRBV5-6	.	.	TRBJ1-5	CASSYLKGSNQPQHF	TGTGCCAGCAGCTACCTCAAGGGGAGCAATCAGCCCCAGCATTTT
12	TRBV14	.	few	TRBJ1-6	CASRAGNSPLHF	TGTGCCAGCAGGGCCGGGAATTCACCCCTCCACTTT
16	TRBV9	.	.	TRBJ1-3	CASSVQKDISGNTIYF	TGTGCCAGCAGCGTGCAAAAGGACATCTCTGGAAACACCATATATTTT
14	TRBV18	TRBD2	once	TRBJ2-7	CASSPGLAYDEQYF	TGTGCCAGCTCACCAGGACTAGCGTACGACGAGCAGTACTTC
14	TRBV7-3	.	.	TRBJ2-7	CASRTWLGNDEQYF	TGTGCCAGCAGAACCTGGCTAGGCAACGACGAGCAGTACTTC
13	TRBV7-3	.	.	TRBJ1-5	CASSLSAGQPQHF	TGTGCCAGCAGCTTAAGCGCCGGGCAGCCCCAGCATTTT
11	TRBV20-1	.	few	TRBJ1-3	CSAAAGNTIYF	TGCAGTGCTGCGGCGGGAAACACCATATATTTT
14	TRBV5-1	.	.	TRBJ2-3	CASSLSSMTDTQYF	TGCGCCAGCAGCTTGTCTAGCATGACAGATACGCAGTATTTT
15	TRBV30	TRBD2	.	TRBJ2-7	CAWSLTGLAGDEQYF	TGTGCCTGGAGTTTAACGGGACTAGCGGGGGACGAGCAGTACTTC
15	TRBV28	TRBD1	.	TRBJ1-2	CASSYGTGQRGGYTF	TGTGCCAGCAGTTACGGGACAGGTCAAAGGGGCGGCTACACCTTC
14	TRBV6-5	TRBD1	.	TRBJ1-2	CASSRDRANYGYTF	TGTGCCAGCAGCCGGGACAGGGCTAACTATGGCTACACCTTC
15	TRBV5-4	TRBD1	.	TRBJ2-3	CASSLGQGADETQYF	TGTGCCAGCAGCTTGGGACAGGGGGCGGACGAGACGCAGTATTTT
14	TRBV19	.	.	TRBJ1-2	CASSDRASNYGYTF	TGTGCCAGCAGCGACAGAGCCTCTAACTATGGCTACACCTTC
12	TRBV2	.	.	TRBJ2-1	CASDSMDNEQFF	TGTGCCAGCGACAGCATGGACAATGAGCAGTTCTTC
13	TRBV2	.	medium-sized	TRBJ1-2	CASRGADHYGYTF	TGTGCCAGCAGAGGGGCGGATCACTATGGCTACACCTTC
18	TRBV5-1	TRBD2	.	TRBJ2-1	CASSYFEGTSGRAGEQFF	TGCGCCAGCAGCTACTTTGAGGGGACTAGCGGGAGGGCCGGTGAGCAGTTCTTC
17	TRBV24-1	TRBD2	.	TRBJ2-1	CATSDTSGGPSYNEQFF	TGTGCCACCAGTGACACTAGCGGGGGGCCGTCCTACAATGAGCAGTTCTTC
20	TRBV5-8	TRBD1	.	TRBJ2-4	CASSLVPGQDRKLAKNIQYF	TGTGCCAGCAGCTTAGTCCCGGGACAGGATAGGAAGCTAGCCAAAAACATTCAGTACTTC
13	TRBV10-1	TRBD2	few	TRBJ2-7	CASSSSGTYEQYF	TGCGCCAGCAGCTCTAGCGGCACCTACGAGCAGTACTTC
13	TRBV19	.	.	TRBJ2-1	CASSMIENNEQFF	TGTGCCAGTAGTATGATAGAAAACAATGAGCAGTTCTTC
16	TRBV10-3	TRBD1	.	TRBJ1-5	CAIRDDRGGVNQPQHF	TGTGCCATCAGGGACGACAGGGGGGGGGTCAATCAGCCCCAGCATTTT
15	TRBV4-2	.	.	TRBJ1-2	CASSPSLMAGYGYTF	TGTGCCAGCAGCCCATCACTAATGGCGGGCTATGGCTACACCTTC
13	TRBV29-1	TRBD2	.	TRBJ2-1	CSVDGTRVHEQFF	TGCAGCGTTGACGGGACTAGAGTTCATGAGCAGTTCTTC
15	TRBV5-1	.	.	TRBJ1-4	CASTAQGLSREKLFF	TGCGCCAGCACCGCCCAGGGCCTCTCACGGGAAAAACTGTTTTTT
12	TRBV5-1	.	.	TRBJ2-7	CASSLAGVGQYF	TGCGCCAGCAGCTTGGCGGGGGTAGGGCAGTACTTC
16	TRBV7-8	TRBD1	few	TRBJ1-5	CASSLEYRGPNQPQHF	TGTGCCAGCAGCTTAGAGTACAGGGGGCCCAATCAGCCCCAGCATTTT
16	TRBV7-2	TRBD2	.	TRBJ2-5	CASSQSGRVIQETQYF	TGTGCCAGCAGCCAAAGCGGGAGGGTGATCCAAGAGACCCAGTACTTC
15	TRBV6-6	TRBD1	.	TRBJ1-2	CASSYGQGRNYGYTF	TGTGCCAGCAGTTACGGACAGGGTAGGAACTATGGCTACACCTTC
12	TRBV4-1	.	few	TRBJ2-7	CASSQDGDEQYF	TGCGCCAGCAGCCAAGATGGAGACGAGCAGTACTTC
16	TRBV19	TRBD2	.	TRBJ2-1	CASRTSGRGLDNEQFF	TGTGCCAGTAGGACTAGCGGGAGAGGTTTGGACAATGAGCAGTTCTTC
16	TRBV5-1	.	.	TRBJ1-1	CASSLVQGPRGTEAFF	TGCGCCAGCAGCTTGGTTCAGGGCCCCAGGGGCACTGAAGCTTTCTTT
15	TRBV3-1/TRBV3-2	.	.	TRBJ2-1	CASSRADLSYNEQFF	TGTGCCAGCAGTCGGGCGGACTTATCCTACAATGAGCAGTTCTTC